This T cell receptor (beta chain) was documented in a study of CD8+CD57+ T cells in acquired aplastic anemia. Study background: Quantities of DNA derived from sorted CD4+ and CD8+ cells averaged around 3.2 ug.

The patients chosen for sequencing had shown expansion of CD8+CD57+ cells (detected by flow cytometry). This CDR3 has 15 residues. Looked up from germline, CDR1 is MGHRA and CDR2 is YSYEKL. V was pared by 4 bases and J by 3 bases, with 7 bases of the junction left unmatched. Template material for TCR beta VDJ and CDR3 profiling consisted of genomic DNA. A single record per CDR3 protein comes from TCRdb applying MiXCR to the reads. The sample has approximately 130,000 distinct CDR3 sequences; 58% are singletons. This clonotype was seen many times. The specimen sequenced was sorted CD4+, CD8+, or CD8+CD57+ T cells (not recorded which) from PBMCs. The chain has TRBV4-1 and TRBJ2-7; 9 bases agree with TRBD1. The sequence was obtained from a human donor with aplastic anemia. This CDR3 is CASSPTWTGDYEQYF. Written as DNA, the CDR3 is TGCGCCAGCAGCCCCACCTGGACAGGGGACTACGAGCAGTACTTC.